Here is one T cell receptor (beta chain) with its context. This record comes from a study of cytomegalovirus exposure and HLA in healthy donors. The ends were cut back, 4 bases at V and 5 bases at J, with 11 bases in the middle. Germline V gene lookup returns CDR1 SEHNR and CDR2 FQNEAQ (reference sequence). The CDR3 length is 13 residues. Primers: 60 Vbeta forward and 13 Jbeta reverse. Produced via immunoSEQ multiplex PCR; TCRdb's table is partial and in-frame only. Of roughly 120,000 clones in the sample, around 70% are singletons; the top ten hold just over 8%. The sequenced sample consisted of PBMCs. The sequence was obtained from a woman between 40 and 50 years old in good health and CMV-seropositive. The chain carries TRBV7-9 and TRBJ1-1, with D hard to call. The DNA of the CDR3 is TGTGCCAGCAGCTCTCCCCCGTTTACTGAAGCTTTCTTT. It specifies CASSSPPFTEAFF. The complete variable domain, with remaining parts taken from reference TRBV7-9 and TRBJ1-1, reads DTGVSQNPRHKITKRGQNVTFRCDPISEHNRLYWYRQTLGQGPEFLTYFQNEAQLEKSRLLSDRFSAERPKGSFSTLEIQRTEQGDSAMYLCASSSPPFTEAFFGQGTRLTVV.